The source of this TCR beta chain is a study of PD-L1 blockade in urothelial cancer. Study as a whole: Male sex and bladder-origin urothelial cancer characterized about 85% of the roughly 30 patients. In terms of prior chemotherapy, patients had received 0 to 3 regimens.

Study-wide results and caveats: Clonality of blood TCR below the median before treatment predicted better survival. Blood clones associated with the tumor expanded more at 3 weeks in durable-benefit patients.

As for this clone: Antigen unknown.

There are 13 residues in the CDR3. Looked up from germline, CDR1 is MNHEY and CDR2 is SMNVEV (reference sequence). V lost 5 bases to trimming and J lost 7 bases, with 14 bases between them. Generated by immunoSEQ multiplex PCR, the TCRdb table keeps only in-frame clones and is missing some. The sample lists 80,000 to 100,000 clones, more than 75% occurring once. Sequenced here: PBMCs, sampled around atezolizumab (anti-PD-L1) treatment. This receptor was taken from a man aged 65 to 85 with urothelial cancer. The chain couples TRBV27 to TRBJ1-1; D is undetermined. CDR3 amino acids: CASSTAFANEAFF. The CDR3 DNA sequence: TGTGCCAGCAGTACAGCCTTCGCTAATGAAGCTTTCTTT.